This passage covers 13 T cell receptor beta chains from one sample sequenced in a study of cytomegalovirus exposure and HLA in healthy donors. TCRdb's copy holds only in-frame clones and misses some; the assay was immunoSEQ multiplex PCR. This table holds some 130,000 clones, 70% to 90% found once. Sequencing was carried out using PBMCs. These receptor sequences come from a woman aged 18-35 years in good health and CMV-seropositive.

In DNA form, the CDR3 reads TGTGCCAGCAGTTACCAGGGGATGAACACTGAAGCTTTCTTT. It is translated as CASSYQGMNTEAFF. The V and J genes are TRBV6-6 and TRBJ1-1; D perhaps matches TRBD1 (6 bases). This CDR3 is 14 amino acids long. Germline V gene data show CDR1 as MNHNY and CDR2 as SVGAGI (reference sequence). V shed 2 bases and J shed 0 bases, with 7 bases lying between them.

The chain employs TRBV5-6 and TRBJ2-3; D remains unclear. V lost 0 bases to trimming and J lost 0 bases, with 5 bases between them. The germline gives CDR1 SGHDT, CDR2 YYEEEE. The CDR3 loop spans 14 amino acids. CDR3 in DNA: TGTGCCAGCAGCTTGGGGAGTAGCACAGATACGCAGTATTTT. Its translation: CASSLGSSTDTQYF. Drawing the rest from reference TRBV5-6 and TRBJ2-3, the complete variable domain is DAGVTQSPTHLIKTRGQQVTLRCSPKSGHDTVSWYQQALGQGPQFIFQYYEEEERQRGNFPDRFSGHQFPNYSSELNVNALLLGDSALYLCASSLGSSTDTQYFGPGTRLTVL.

The table lists this clone with a count of one. The rearrangement uses TRBV7-6 and TRBJ2-1, with 7 bases aligning to TRBD2. Germline V gene sequence: CDR1 SGHVS, CDR2 FNYEAQ. This CDR3 is 15 amino acids long. Trimming took 7 bases from V and 4 from J; bases not matched to a gene: 10. The CDR3 sequence: CASMNLTSRYNEQFF. In nucleotides, the CDR3 is TGTGCCAGCATGAACCTGACTAGCAGATACAATGAGCAGTTCTTC.

The rearrangement links TRBV10-1 to TRBJ2-3; D is possibly TRBD2 (5 bases). V was pared by 3 bases and J by 0 bases, with 7 bases between. This CDR3 region has 14 residues. Germline CDR1 reads WNHNN; CDR2 reads SYGVQD (reference sequence). Here the CDR3 reads CASSDSGSTDTQYF. The CDR3 DNA sequence: TGCGCCAGCAGTGATTCGGGAAGCACAGATACGCAGTATTTT.

This clone was picked up a small number of times. This chain connects TRBV2 to TRBJ2-7; 7 bases are shared with TRBD1. This CDR3 has 13 amino acids. Germline V gives CDR1 SNHLY, CDR2 FYNNEI. With 5 bases clipped from V and 2 bases from J, the junction kept 3 bases outside the gene matches. The CDR3 sequence is CASSFGTAYEQYF. The CDR3 DNA sequence: TGTGCCAGCAGTTTCGGGACAGCCTACGAGCAGTACTTC.

V gene TRBV6-5 combines with J gene TRBJ1-4, with D tentatively TRBD1 (5 bases). The germline gives CDR1 MNHEY, CDR2 SVGAGI. Trimming left V 0 bases short and J 7 bases short, with 12 bases between. CDR3 length equals 15 residues. The CDR3 reads CASSYSGGSSEKLFF. Here the CDR3 DNA reads TGTGCCAGCAGTTACTCGGGGGGATCGAGTGAAAAACTGTTTTTT.

The gene calls are TRBV7-2 and TRBJ2-1, with D perhaps TRBD1 (5 bases). CDR3 size: 15 residues. The V end lost 1 base, the J end lost 7 bases, and 14 bases lay between the germline ends. Germline CDR1 reads SGHTA; CDR2 reads FQGNSA. The CDR3 is CASSLELAPGNEQFF. The DNA of the CDR3 is TGTGCCAGCAGCTTAGAACTCGCCCCAGGGAATGAGCAGTTCTTC.

This clone appeared once. This sequence joins TRBV23-1 and TRBJ2-2, with 7 bases aligning to TRBD1. TRBV23-1 is classed as an ORF, of uncertain function. The V and J ends lost 8 bases and 5 bases, in that order; junction bases with no gene match: 20. CDR3 length: 18 amino acids. CDR3 in amino acids: CASLPMYPWDSWTGELFF. CDR3 nucleotide sequence: TGCGCCAGCCTCCCTATGTATCCGTGGGACAGTTGGACCGGGGAGCTGTTTTTT.

This chain uses TRBV6-5 with TRBJ1-2, with 7 bases lining up with TRBD1. CDR1 and CDR2 (germline): MNHEY, SVGAGI. The V and J ends lost 6 bases and 8 bases, in that order; junction bases with no gene match: 6. This CDR3 is 12 amino acids long. Here the CDR3 DNA reads TGTGCCAGCAGCCCCGACAGGGTCGGCTACACCTTC. It translates to CASSPDRVGYTF.

This chain connects TRBV9 to TRBJ2-7, with D perhaps matching TRBD2 (6 bases). This CDR3 spans 16 amino acids. The V end lost 4 bases, the J end lost 0 bases, and 17 bases lay between the germline ends. Germline V gene sequence: CDR1 SGDLS, CDR2 YYNGEE. The CDR3 DNA sequence: TGTGCCAGCAGCTCGTCCCGGGACTGCAGCTCCTACGAGCAGTACTTC. Translating gives CASSSSRDCSSYEQYF.

The chain is built from TRBV7-2 and TRBJ1-1; D remains ambiguous. The CDR3 contains 14 residues. Germline V CDR1 and CDR2: SGHTA, FQGNSA. The V end lost 1 base, the J end lost 4 bases, and 10 bases lay between the germline ends. Here the CDR3 DNA reads TGTGCCAGCAGCTTAGTCCCCGGGAGCACTGAAGCTTTCTTT. Amino acid sequence: CASSLVPGSTEAFF. Variable domain in full (rest from reference TRBV7-2 and TRBJ1-1): GAGVSQSPSNKVTEKGKDVELRCDPISGHTALYWYRQSLGQGLEFLIYFQGNSAPDKSGLPSDRFSAERTGGSVSTLTIQRTQQEDSAVYLCASSLVPGSTEAFFGQGTRLTVV.

The gene calls are TRBV4-1 and TRBJ1-1, with D unclear. Trimming cost V 8 bases and J 6 bases, with 31 bases left between them. Germline V gives CDR1 MGHRA, CDR2 YSYEKL. This CDR3 spans 18 amino acids. Written as DNA, the CDR3 is TGCGCCAGCGGACGGTCAATTGCACTAGGTCTCGGAGGCGCTGAAGCTTTCTTT. Translating gives CASGRSIALGLGGAEAFF.

This clone was observed once. The chain links TRBV5-6 to TRBJ2-1; D is perhaps TRBD1 (6 bases). Germline CDR1 is SGHDT and CDR2 is YYEEEE. The CDR3 spans 13 residues. V was cut by 5 bases and J by 6 bases, with 12 bases left in between. The CDR3 DNA follows: TGTGCCAGCAGGTTAAGGACAGTCAATGAGCAGTTCTTC. This translates into CASRLRTVNEQFF.